Shown below are 15 T cell receptor beta chains from a single sample sequenced in a study of T cell responses to AZD1222 COVID-19 vaccine. Measured with immunoSEQ multiplex PCR; TCRdb has only the in-frame clones, and not every one. The table lists fewer than 200,000 clones, about 87% of them singletons. Sequencing used peripheral blood, obtained on day 0 of AZD1222 vaccination. All receptors come from an adult in good health.

The chain recombines TRBV7-9 with TRBJ2-6; a weak D match, TRBD1 (5 bases). V was shortened by 1 base and J by 5 bases, with 9 bases between the two germline ends. This CDR3 has 15 residues. Germline V CDR1 and CDR2: SEHNR, FQNEAQ (reference sequence). CDR3 region: CASSLDGARANVLTF. The CDR3 bases are TGTGCCAGCAGCTTAGATGGGGCACGGGCCAACGTCCTGACTTTC.

CDR3 DNA: TGTGCCAGCAGTGGCATAGGCGGGAGTATGTACGAGCAGTACTTC. Translated, it gives CASSGIGGSMYEQYF. The genes are TRBV28 and TRBJ2-7; 7 bases agree with TRBD2. V lost 5 bases to trimming and J lost 4 bases; unmatched junction nucleotides: 11. This CDR3 is built from 15 residues. Germline loops: CDR1 MDHEN, CDR2 SYDVKM.

The chain is built from TRBV5-8 and TRBJ2-7, with 8 bases that match TRBD1. The CDR3 covers 14 residues. Germline V gives CDR1 SGHTS, CDR2 YDEGEE. V shed 4 bases and J 3 bases; nucleotides not matched to a gene: 6. CDR3 amino acids: CASSTDRVLYEQYF. The DNA of the CDR3 is TGTGCCAGCAGCACGGACAGGGTCCTCTACGAGCAGTACTTC.

The chain combines TRBV9 with TRBJ1-2; a weak D match, TRBD1 (5 bases). The V end lost 4 bases, the J end lost 8 bases, and 18 bases lay between the germline ends. The germline CDR1 and CDR2 sequences are SGDLS and YYNGEE. The CDR3 length is 14 residues. CDR3 amino acids: CASSPETARGGYTF. CDR3 nucleotide sequence: TGTGCCAGCAGCCCAGAGACAGCTCGGGGAGGCTACACCTTC.

The chain joins TRBV12-3 or TRBV12-4 to TRBJ2-1; the match to TRBD2 covers 7 bases. This CDR3 contains 13 residues. J was trimmed by 10 bases and V by 5 bases; bases with no gene match: 8. DNA of the CDR3: TGTGCCAGCAGTCACCGGACGGGGGGAGAGCAGTTCTTC. Translating it yields CASSHRTGGEQFF.

CDR3 amino acids: CASSEDRGLGNEKLFF. CDR3 sequence (DNA): TGCGCCAGCAGCGAGGACAGGGGGCTAGGAAATGAAAAACTGTTTTTT. The chain couples TRBV5-1 to TRBJ1-4; the match to TRBD1 covers 11 bases. The V gene end was trimmed by 4 bases and the J gene end by 5 bases; junction bases not matched to a gene: 7. Germline values: CDR1 SGHRS, CDR2 YFSETQ. The CDR3 is 16 residues long.

The V and J genes are TRBV3-1 (or the pseudogene TRBV3-2) and TRBJ1-5; no firm D call. With 5 bases removed from V and 4 bases from J, the gap between germline ends came to 9 bases. Germline V gene lookup returns CDR1 LGHDT and CDR2 YNNKEL (reference sequence). The CDR3 consists of 13 residues. Written as DNA, the CDR3 is TGTGCCAGCAGCAGTGCTGGGAATCAGCCCCAGCATTTT. Translated, it gives CASSSAGNQPQHF.

The chain uses TRBV29-1 and TRBJ1-1; D is perhaps TRBD1 (6 bases). V shed 6 bases and J shed 1 base, with 12 bases lying between them. The CDR3 contains 13 residues. Germline CDR1 and CDR2: SQVTM and ANQGSEA. The CDR3 DNA reads TGCAGCGTGAACAGGGATTGGAACACTGAAGCTTTCTTT. It encodes CSVNRDWNTEAFF.

J is TRBJ2-2 and V is TRBV7-3; 9 bases match TRBD2. Trimming at V came to 5 bases and at J to 2 bases, leaving 3 bases not matched to a gene. The CDR3 runs to 15 residues. CDR1 is SGHTA and CDR2 is FQGTGA in the germline V gene. CDR3 sequence (DNA): TGTGCCAGCAGCGAGGGACTAGCTAACACCGGGGAGCTGTTTTTT. This sequence encodes CASSEGLANTGELFF.

This clone is medium-sized (0.01 to 0.1%) in the sample. The chain carries TRBV11-1 and TRBJ1-5; unclear D gene. CDR1 and CDR2 from the germline V gene are SGHAT and FQDESV (reference sequence). CDR3 length equals 12 residues. V was cut by 3 bases and J by 11 bases, with 11 bases left in between. CDR3 in amino acids: CASSFVMRAQHF. Written as DNA, the CDR3 is TGTGCCAGCAGCTTCGTGATGAGGGCCCAGCATTTT.

The chain links TRBV6-5 to TRBJ1-1; D is uncertain. V was clipped by 2 bases and J by 6 bases, with 4 bases between them. In germline, CDR1 is MNHEY, CDR2 SVGAGI. This CDR3 comprises 11 residues. This chain's CDR3 is CASSYLAEAFF. The DNA of the CDR3 is TGTGCCAGCAGTTACCTCGCTGAAGCTTTCTTT.

The chain is built from TRBV7-9 and TRBJ1-2; 9 nucleotides match TRBD1. The V segment lost 5 bases and the J segment 3 bases; nucleotides outside the gene matches: 10. CDR1 and CDR2 from the germline V gene are SEHNR and FQNEAQ (reference sequence). This CDR3 region has 16 residues. The CDR3 region has the DNA TGTGCCAGCAGCCAGGACAGGGGAAGACGGGACTATGGCTACACCTTC. Encoded protein: CASSQDRGRRDYGYTF.

This sequence joins TRBV6-5 and TRBJ2-7; 10 bases match TRBD2. CDR3 length: 11 residues. CDR1 and CDR2 (germline): MNHEY, SVGAGI. The junction had 5 bases not matched to a gene; V was cut back by 6 bases and J by 12 bases. The CDR3: CASSSSGSLYF. For the CDR3, the DNA is TGTGCCAGCAGCTCTAGCGGGAGTCTGTACTTC.

J is TRBJ2-5 and V is TRBV29-1, with a tentative D call TRBD2 (5 bases). This CDR3 has 12 amino acids. V lost 3 bases, J lost 5 bases, and 10 bases lay in between. Germline loops: CDR1 SQVTM, CDR2 ANQGSEA. The CDR3 bases are TGCAGCGTTGAGGAGGTAGGGGAGACCCAGTACTTC. It specifies CSVEEVGETQYF.

This clone occurred a few times. The chain joins TRBV4-1 to TRBJ1-6; weak D call: TRBD1 (5 bases). The CDR3 length is 17 residues. CDR1 is MGHRA and CDR2 is YSYEKL in the germline V gene. The germline V and J ends were trimmed by 0 bases and 14 bases, with 23 bases remaining between them. The CDR3 is CASSQELASSPRGSLHF. DNA for the CDR3: TGCGCCAGCAGCCAAGAGTTGGCCAGCTCTCCGCGGGGGTCCCTCCACTTT.